This T cell receptor beta chain was obtained from a study of shared clonotypes between healthy human individuals. The V and J ends lost 2 bases and 4 bases, in that order; junction bases with no gene match: 8. The CDR3 has 15 amino acids. Germline lookup yields CDR1 GTSNPN and CDR2 SVGIG (reference sequence). An assay was performed, and its level was deep. In the sorted-subset replicate PCRs, around 200 ng DNA, 25,000 to 30,000 T cell genomes, was used. Profiling relied on immunoSEQ multiplex PCR, and the TCRdb table lists in-frame clones only, not all of them. This table has 2 million to 3 million clones, more than 90% appearing once.

The TCR sequence derives from a man aged 18 to 29 in good health. The chain combines TRBV30 with TRBJ2-3, with 8 bases lining up with TRBD1. Sequences were obtained from naive CD4+ T cells sorted from blood. This sample's subset: CD45RA+ positively selected. The CDR3 region is CAWSPWAGGSDTQYF. The CDR3, as DNA: TGTGCCTGGAGTCCGTGGGCAGGGGGCTCAGATACGCAGTATTTT.